In this sample, the clone carrying this T cell receptor (beta chain) turned up once. The antigen is not known. The sample belongs to a study of graft-versus-host responses after intestinal transplantation. Study-level background: Transplants were multivisceral, liver-intestinal, or isolated intestinal. Every one of the recipients received anti-thymocyte globulin induction and afterwards took tacrolimus and steroids for about 3 years. General study results and limits: Recipient marrow showed GvH clones, some seen first in ileum or blood. After transplant, early declines in HvG clones were associated with peak levels of circulating GvH clones.

Clones were read by immunoSEQ multiplex PCR, and TCRdb kept only the in-frame ones, dropping some. The sample has approximately 89,000 clones; 90% are singletons. The clonotype originates from a human patient who received an intestinal transplant, so some T cells may come from the graft donor. The sequenced sample was PBMCs, obtained about 460 days after intestinal transplant.

CDR3 region: CASSPGGSWEQFF. DNA of the CDR3: TGTGCCAGCAGCCCCGGGGGTTCCTGGGAGCAGTTCTTC. The chain employs TRBV27 and TRBJ2-1, with a weak D call TRBD2 (6 bases). This CDR3 spans 13 amino acids. Trimming removed 6 bases at V and 10 bases at J, with 16 bases between. Germline V gene lookup returns CDR1 MNHEY and CDR2 SMNVEV (reference sequence).